In its sample, the clone carrying this T cell receptor (beta chain) was seen a few times. The antigen is not known. This specimen belongs to a study of CD8+ T cells in alopecia areata. Overall study context: The study gave treated patients oral tofacitinib at 5 to 10 mg twice daily.

Study-level points and caveats: Shared TCR sequences were less clear between patients than in mice, possibly partly from HLA diversity. Normal skin's resident alphabeta T cells are also sequenced in scalp samples.

Trimming cost V 7 bases and J 6 bases, with 22 bases left between them. Germline V gene lookup returns CDR1 SGHRS and CDR2 YFSETQ. The CDR3 has 16 residues. Lesional scalp punch biopsies and peripheral blood were collected from alopecia areata patients. Reverse transcription of extracted RNA yielded cDNA, which provided the sequencing template. Sequencing used immunoSEQ multiplex PCR; TCRdb keeps in-frame clones, though not all of them. The data show over 200,000 clones, with 50% to 65% seen just once and approximately 0.45% held by the top ten. Sequenced material: CD4+ T cells sorted from blood, taken at week 0. The TCR comes from a human donor with alopecia areata. The rearrangement links TRBV5-1 to TRBJ2-2; D could derive from TRBD1 or TRBD2 (5 bases each). The CDR3 is CASGPFMRGSAGELFF. The CDR3 nucleotides read TGCGCCAGCGGTCCTTTCATGAGGGGCAGCGCCGGGGAGCTGTTTTTT.